Listed here is a single T cell receptor beta chain. Its target is not known. This entry belongs to a study of cytomegalovirus exposure and HLA in healthy donors. General study points: Later analysis placed DRB1 highest and HLA-C lowest in TCR association rates, which differed by HLA locus.

PCR involved 60 Vbeta and 13 Jbeta primers. Some clones are missing from TCRdb's copy, which holds only in-frame ones; the method was immunoSEQ multiplex PCR. The table shows about 130,000 clones, with 80% to 85% occurring only once. The receptor was isolated from a man in his late teens or twenties in good health and CMV-seronegative. The source material was PBMCs.

The chain's CDR3 is CASSQDVSGTGGEQFF. CDR3 nucleotides: TGCGCCAGCAGCCAAGATGTTAGCGGGACCGGGGGTGAGCAGTTCTTC. The chain links TRBV4-3 to TRBJ2-1, with 8 bases lining up with TRBD2. This CDR3 contains 16 residues. CDR1 LGHNA and CDR2 YSLEER come from the germline V gene. Trimming took 0 bases from V and 9 from J; bases not matched to a gene: 10.